This is a list of T cell receptor beta chains from one sample in a study of T cells in tumors after PD-1 blockade. Measured with immunoSEQ multiplex PCR; TCRdb has only the in-frame clones, and not every one. The table includes 4,500 to 7,000 clones, roughly four fifths detected once. The sequencing used PBMCs, collected after anti-PD-1 therapy. These receptors were taken from a human donor with advanced basal cell or squamous cell carcinoma (not recorded which). The CDR3 runs from the conserved cysteine through the conserved F or W. D genes are given only for firm matches. A clone size is listed for some rows: how often the clone was seen (once, few, many), or a class if it is expanded.

>once|TRBV29-1|TRBD1|TRBJ1-2
CSVEALGQESYGYTF
TGCAGCGTTGAAGCCCTCGGACAGGAGAGCTATGGCTACACCTTC
>.|TRBV19|.|TRBJ1-1
CASSIETLGAGPPEAFF
TGTGCCAGTAGTATAGAGACCCTCGGGGCAGGACCTCCTGAAGCTTTCTTT
>.|TRBV7-8|.|TRBJ2-1
CASSLSLAGNEQFF
TGTGCCAGCAGCTTAAGTCTGGCGGGCAATGAGCAGTTCTTC
>.|TRBV4-3|.|TRBJ1-1
CASSQVLRGFAGNTEAFF
TGCGCCAGCAGCCAAGTATTGAGGGGTTTTGCTGGGAACACTGAAGCTTTCTTT
>.|TRBV5-1|TRBD1|TRBJ1-1
CASSPRTGGRTEAFF
TGCGCCAGCAGCCCCCGGACAGGGGGCAGGACTGAAGCTTTCTTT
>.|TRBV4-3|.|TRBJ1-2
CASSQENYGYTF
TGCGCCAGCAGCCAAGAGAACTATGGCTACACCTTC
>.|TRBV6-2/TRBV6-3|.|TRBJ1-6
CASSYGASSYNSPLHF
TGTGCCAGCAGTTACGGAGCGAGCTCCTATAATTCACCCCTCCACTTT
>few|TRBV6-2/TRBV6-3|.|TRBJ2-6
CASSRSVGANVLTF
TGTGCCAGCAGTCGGAGCGTCGGGGCCAACGTCCTGACTTTC
>once|TRBV19|TRBD2|TRBJ2-5
CASSLVSGGSETQYF
TGTGCCAGTAGCCTGGTTAGCGGGGGGAGTGAGACCCAGTACTTC
>.|TRBV20-1|.|TRBJ1-2
CSADSTYGYTF
TGCAGTGCTGATAGCACCTATGGCTACACCTTC
>.|TRBV18|.|TRBJ2-2
CASSPRQGNTGELFF
TGTGCCAGCTCACCAAGGCAGGGAAACACCGGGGAGCTGTTTTTT
>once|TRBV28|TRBD1|TRBJ1-2
CASSSGTGKEGYTF
TGTGCCAGCAGTTCCGGGACAGGGAAAGAGGGCTACACCTTC
>once|TRBV10-3|.|TRBJ1-5
CAILFSPQHF
TGTGCCATTCTTTTTTCGCCCCAGCATTTT
>.|TRBV30|.|TRBJ1-3
CAWNPGSGRNTIYF
TGTGCCTGGAACCCAGGTTCGGGGAGAAACACCATATATTTT
>once|TRBV7-2|.|TRBJ2-3
CASSKDRPDTQYF
TGTGCCAGCAGCAAAGACAGACCAGATACGCAGTATTTT
>.|TRBV6-2/TRBV6-3|.|TRBJ1-2
CASSYSAGDNYGYTF
TGTGCCAGCAGTTACTCGGCCGGGGATAACTATGGCTACACCTTC
>.|TRBV18|TRBD1|TRBJ2-2
CASSSKQGRNTGELFF
TGTGCCAGCTCATCGAAACAGGGGAGGAACACCGGGGAGCTGTTTTTT
>.|TRBV10-3|TRBD2|TRBJ2-3
CAISERPGLAGLTDTQYF
TGTGCCATCAGTGAGCGGCCGGGACTAGCGGGTCTGACAGATACGCAGTATTTT
>.|TRBV19|.|TRBJ1-2
CASSKDRFYGYTF
TGTGCCAGTAGTAAAGACAGGTTCTATGGCTACACCTTC
>.|TRBV5-5|.|TRBJ2-2
CASSLWGTGELFF
TGTGCCAGCAGCTTGTGGGGCACCGGGGAGCTGTTTTTT
>.|TRBV21-1|.|TRBJ2-7
CASSFPGTSGGHHYEQYF
TGTGCCAGCAGCTTCCCCGGGACTAGCGGGGGGCACCACTACGAGCAGTACTTC
>.|TRBV7-2|.|TRBJ2-2
CASSPRDRKLAGGTGELFF
TGTGCCAGCAGCCCCCGGGACAGGAAGCTAGCGGGCGGCACCGGGGAGCTGTTTTTT
>.|TRBV29-1|TRBD1|TRBJ2-7
CSVVGTGGSYEQYF
TGCAGCGTGGTAGGGACAGGGGGTTCCTACGAGCAGTACTTC
>.|TRBV27|.|TRBJ1-1
CASSRGGVFTEAFF
TGTGCCAGCAGCCGGGGGGGAGTATTCACTGAAGCTTTCTTT
>.|TRBV5-1|.|TRBJ2-3
CASGTDTQYF
TGCGCCAGCGGCACAGATACGCAGTATTTT
>.|TRBV6-5|.|TRBJ2-6
CASFRTSGANVLTF
TGTGCCAGCTTCCGAACCTCTGGGGCCAACGTCCTGACTTTC
>.|TRBV11-2|TRBD2|TRBJ2-3
CASSLERGGSDTQYF
TGTGCCAGCAGCCTTGAGCGGGGGGGCTCAGATACGCAGTATTTT
>.|TRBV2|.|TRBJ1-1
CASTRSPNTEAFF
TGTGCCAGCACCAGAAGTCCTAACACTGAAGCTTTCTTT
>.|TRBV18|.|TRBJ2-7
CASSPFQSPSLPYEQYF
TGTGCCAGCTCACCATTTCAGTCTCCGAGTTTACCCTACGAGCAGTACTTC
>.|TRBV4-3|.|TRBJ1-6
CASSQELTENNSPLHF
TGCGCCAGCAGCCAAGAGCTAACGGAAAATAATTCACCCCTCCACTTT
>few|TRBV27|.|TRBJ1-3
CASSSTGVGRRGNTIYF
TGTGCCAGCAGTTCCACCGGGGTGGGTAGGAGGGGAAACACCATATATTTT
>.|TRBV5-1|TRBD1|TRBJ2-7
CASSTSRQGAGEQYF
TGCGCCAGCAGCACCTCTAGACAGGGGGCGGGGGAGCAGTACTTC
>.|TRBV27|TRBD2|TRBJ2-7
CASSFEGEGSYEQYF
TGTGCCAGCAGTTTCGAAGGGGAGGGATCCTACGAGCAGTACTTC
>.|TRBV24-1|.|TRBJ1-2
CATSDLSGDYGYTF
TGTGCCACCAGTGATTTGTCAGGCGACTATGGCTACACCTTC